Only one count was recorded for the clone carrying this TCR beta chain. Antigen: not known. This sample is drawn from a study of graft-versus-host responses after intestinal transplantation. Study-wide background: Every one of the recipients received anti-thymocyte globulin induction and afterwards took tacrolimus and steroids for around 3 years. General study points: Patients with graft-donor T cell macrochimerism had high graft-versus-host to host-versus-graft clonal ratios in allografts. Early post-transplant declines in HvG were associated with peak levels of circulating GvH clones. Marrow from the recipient contained GvH clones, some of which had appeared first in ileum or blood.

TCRdb's table, derived via immunoSEQ multiplex PCR, lists solely in-frame clones and lacks some. This sample yields more than 50,000 clones, of which about 89% are seen a single time; less than 6% belongs to the top ten. The V end was cut by 1 base, the J end by 4 bases, with 10 bases between. Germline CDR1 and CDR2: MNHNS and SASEGT. The CDR3 consists of 14 residues. The sequence was obtained from a human patient who received an intestinal transplant, so some T cells may come from the graft donor. The source material was PBMCs, sampled more than 650 days after intestinal transplant. V usage is TRBV6-1 and J usage is TRBJ1-1; D is unresolved. The CDR3 sequence is CASSEEGDITEAFF. The CDR3 DNA reads TGTGCCAGCAGTGAAGAGGGAGACATCACTGAAGCTTTCTTT.